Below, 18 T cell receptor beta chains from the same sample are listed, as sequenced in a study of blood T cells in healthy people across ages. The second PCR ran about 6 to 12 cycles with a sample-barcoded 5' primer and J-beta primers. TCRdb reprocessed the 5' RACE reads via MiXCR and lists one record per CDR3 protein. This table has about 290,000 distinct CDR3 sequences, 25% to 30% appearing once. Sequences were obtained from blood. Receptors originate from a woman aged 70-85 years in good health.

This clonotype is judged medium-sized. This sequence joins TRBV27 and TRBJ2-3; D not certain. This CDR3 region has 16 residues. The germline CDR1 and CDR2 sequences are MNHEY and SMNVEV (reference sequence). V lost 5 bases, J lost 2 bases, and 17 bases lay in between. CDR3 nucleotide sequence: TGTGCCAGCAGTCCCCAAGCAGTTACTATCACAGATACGCAGTATTTT. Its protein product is CASSPQAVTITDTQYF.

This CDR3 reads CASSTLNTQDNEQFF. The CDR3 DNA reads TGCGCCAGCAGCACTCTCAACACACAGGACAATGAGCAGTTCTTC. The chain is built from TRBV5-1 and TRBJ2-1, with D tentatively TRBD1 (5 bases). Germline values: CDR1 SGHRS, CDR2 YFSETQ. The CDR3 extends over 15 amino acids. Trimming shortened V by 4 bases and J by 5 bases, and 16 bases separated the two germline ends.

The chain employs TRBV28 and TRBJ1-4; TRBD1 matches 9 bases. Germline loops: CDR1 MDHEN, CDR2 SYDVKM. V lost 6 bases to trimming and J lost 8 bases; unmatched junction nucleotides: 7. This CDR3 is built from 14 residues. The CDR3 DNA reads TGTGCCAGCAGACCCACAGGGGGCGAGGAAAAACTGTTTTTT. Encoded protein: CASRPTGGEEKLFF.

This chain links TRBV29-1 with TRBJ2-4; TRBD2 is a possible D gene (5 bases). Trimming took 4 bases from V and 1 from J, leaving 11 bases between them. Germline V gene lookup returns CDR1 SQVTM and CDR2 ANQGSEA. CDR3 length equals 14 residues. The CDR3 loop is CSVGGGEAKNIQYF. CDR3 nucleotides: TGCAGCGTTGGGGGTGGGGAGGCCAAAAACATTCAGTACTTC.

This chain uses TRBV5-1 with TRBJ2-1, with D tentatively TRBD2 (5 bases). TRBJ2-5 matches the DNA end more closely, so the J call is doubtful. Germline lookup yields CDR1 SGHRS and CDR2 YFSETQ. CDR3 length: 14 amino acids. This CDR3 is CASSSWNRGETQYF. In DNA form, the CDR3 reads TGCGCCAGCAGCTCATGGAATCGGGGTGAGACCCAGTACTTC.

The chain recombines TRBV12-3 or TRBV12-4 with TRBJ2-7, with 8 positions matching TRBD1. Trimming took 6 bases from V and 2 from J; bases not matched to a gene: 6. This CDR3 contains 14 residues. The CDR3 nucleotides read TGTGCCAGCAGCCCAGGGGGCACGCCCTACGAGCAGTACTTC. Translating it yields CASSPGGTPYEQYF.

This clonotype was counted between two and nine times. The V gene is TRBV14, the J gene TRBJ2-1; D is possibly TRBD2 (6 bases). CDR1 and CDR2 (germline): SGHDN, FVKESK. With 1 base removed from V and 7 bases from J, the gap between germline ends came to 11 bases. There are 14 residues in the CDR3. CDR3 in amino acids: CASSQVAGRNEQFF. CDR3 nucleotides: TGTGCCAGCAGCCAAGTTGCGGGGAGGAATGAGCAGTTCTTC.

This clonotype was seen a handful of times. The DNA for the CDR3 is TGTGCCAGCAGGCCCCCCGGGTTCCCCTACGAGCAGTACTTC. Residues: CASRPPGFPYEQYF. The chain recombines TRBV28 with TRBJ2-7; D gene ambiguous. The CDR3 loop spans 14 amino acids. Germline V gene sequence: CDR1 MDHEN, CDR2 SYDVKM. V lost 6 bases and J lost 2, with 14 bases in between.

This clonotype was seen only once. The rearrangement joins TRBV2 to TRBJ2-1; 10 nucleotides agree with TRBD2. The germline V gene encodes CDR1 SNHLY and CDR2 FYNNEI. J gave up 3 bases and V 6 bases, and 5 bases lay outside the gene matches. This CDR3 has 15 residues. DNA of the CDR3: TGTGCCAGCAGGAAGGGGACTAGCGACTACAATGAGCAGTTCTTC. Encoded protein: CASRKGTSDYNEQFF.

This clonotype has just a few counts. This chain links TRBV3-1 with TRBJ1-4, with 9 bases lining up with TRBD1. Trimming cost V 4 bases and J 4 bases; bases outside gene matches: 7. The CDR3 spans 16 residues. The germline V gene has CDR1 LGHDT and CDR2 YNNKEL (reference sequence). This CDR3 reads CASSRGQGGRNEKLFF. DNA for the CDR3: TGTGCCAGCAGCCGGGGACAGGGAGGCCGTAATGAAAAACTGTTTTTT. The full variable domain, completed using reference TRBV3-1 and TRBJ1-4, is DTAVSQTPKYLVTQMGNDKSIKCEQNLGHDTMYWYKQDSKKFLKIMFSYNNKELIINETVPNRFSPKSPDKAHLNLHINSLELGDSAVYFCASSRGQGGRNEKLFFGSGTQLSVL.

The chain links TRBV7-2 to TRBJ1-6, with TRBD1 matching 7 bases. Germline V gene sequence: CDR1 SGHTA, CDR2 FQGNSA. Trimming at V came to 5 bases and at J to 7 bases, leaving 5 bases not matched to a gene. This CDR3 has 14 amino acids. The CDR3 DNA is TGTGCCAGCAGCCGTACCAGGGGGAATTCACCCCTCCACTTT. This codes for CASSRTRGNSPLHF.

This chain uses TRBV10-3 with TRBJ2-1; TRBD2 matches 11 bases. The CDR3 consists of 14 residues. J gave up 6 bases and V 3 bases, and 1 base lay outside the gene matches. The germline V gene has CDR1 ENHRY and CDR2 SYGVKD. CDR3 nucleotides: TGTGCCATCAGTGATGGACTAGCGGGCAATGAGCAGTTCTTC. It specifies CAISDGLAGNEQFF.

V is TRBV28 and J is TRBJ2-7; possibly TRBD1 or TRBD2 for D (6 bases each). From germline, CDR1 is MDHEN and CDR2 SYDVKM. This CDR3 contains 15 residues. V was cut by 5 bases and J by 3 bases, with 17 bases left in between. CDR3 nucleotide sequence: TGTGCCAGCAGTGGCCCGGGGGCCAGAAACTACGAGCAGTACTTC. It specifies CASSGPGARNYEQYF.

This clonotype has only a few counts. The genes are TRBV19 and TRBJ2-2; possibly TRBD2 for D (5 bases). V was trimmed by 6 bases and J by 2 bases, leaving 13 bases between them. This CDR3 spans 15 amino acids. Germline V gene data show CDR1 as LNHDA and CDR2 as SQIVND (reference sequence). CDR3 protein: CASRLGVGNTGELFF. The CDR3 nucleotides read TGTGCCAGTAGACTAGGAGTCGGCAACACCGGGGAGCTGTTTTTT.

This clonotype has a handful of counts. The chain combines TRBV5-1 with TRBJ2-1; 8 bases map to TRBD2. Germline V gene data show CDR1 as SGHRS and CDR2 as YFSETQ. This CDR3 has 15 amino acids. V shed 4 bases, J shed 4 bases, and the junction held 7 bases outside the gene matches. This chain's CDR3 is CASSPSTGGYNEQFF. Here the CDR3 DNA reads TGCGCCAGCAGCCCCAGCACGGGAGGGTACAATGAGCAGTTCTTC.

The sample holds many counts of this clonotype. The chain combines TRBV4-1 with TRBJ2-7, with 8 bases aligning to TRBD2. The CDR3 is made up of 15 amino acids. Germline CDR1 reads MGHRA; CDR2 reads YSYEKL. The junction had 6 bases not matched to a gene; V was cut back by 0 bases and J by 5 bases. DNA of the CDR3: TGCGCCAGCAGCCAAGAGGGGACTAGTTGGAACGAGCAGTACTTC. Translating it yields CASSQEGTSWNEQYF.

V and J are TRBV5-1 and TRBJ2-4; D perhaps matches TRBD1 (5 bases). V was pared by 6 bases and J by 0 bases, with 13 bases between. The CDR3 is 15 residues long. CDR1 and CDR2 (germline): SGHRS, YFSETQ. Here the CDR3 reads CASKGATLAKNIQYF. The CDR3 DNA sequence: TGCGCCAGCAAAGGGGCGACCCTAGCCAAAAACATTCAGTACTTC.

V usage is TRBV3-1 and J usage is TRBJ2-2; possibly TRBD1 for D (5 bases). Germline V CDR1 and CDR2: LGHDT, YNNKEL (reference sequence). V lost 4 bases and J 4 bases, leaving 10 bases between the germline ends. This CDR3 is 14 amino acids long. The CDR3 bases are TGTGCCAGCAGCCTTGACAGCCCCACCGGGGAGCTGTTTTTT. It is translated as CASSLDSPTGELFF. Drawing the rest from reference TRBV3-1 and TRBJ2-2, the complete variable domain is DTAVSQTPKYLVTQMGNDKSIKCEQNLGHDTMYWYKQDSKKFLKIMFSYNNKELIINETVPNRFSPKSPDKAHLNLHINSLELGDSAVYFCASSLDSPTGELFFGEGSRLTVL.